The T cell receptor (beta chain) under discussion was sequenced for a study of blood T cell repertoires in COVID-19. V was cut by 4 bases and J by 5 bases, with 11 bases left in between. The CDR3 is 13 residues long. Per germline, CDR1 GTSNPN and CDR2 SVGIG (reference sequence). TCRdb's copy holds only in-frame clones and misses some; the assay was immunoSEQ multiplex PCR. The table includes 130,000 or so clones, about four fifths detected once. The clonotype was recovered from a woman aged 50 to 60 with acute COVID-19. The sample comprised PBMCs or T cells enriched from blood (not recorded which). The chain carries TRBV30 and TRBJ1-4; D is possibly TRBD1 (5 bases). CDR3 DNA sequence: TGTGCCTGGACCTTACAGGAAAATGAAAAACTGTTTTTT. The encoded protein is CAWTLQENEKLFF.